A single sample is the source of the 25 T cell receptor beta chains below, sequenced in a study of CD8 T cell repertoires and HIV-1 epitope variants. Produced via immunoSEQ multiplex PCR; TCRdb's table is partial and in-frame only. The table has about 7,300 clones, 60% to 65% seen once. Their recognized antigens are unknown. Sequencing was performed on cultured CD8+ T cells derived from PBMCs. All receptors come from a male donor with HIV.

The chain links TRBV28 to TRBJ2-5; the match to TRBD1 covers 7 bases. In germline, CDR1 is MDHEN, CDR2 SYDVKM. J gave up 1 base and V 5 bases, and 7 bases lay outside the gene matches. CDR3 length: 15 amino acids. The DNA for the CDR3 is TGTGCCAGCAGTCGTGAATCAGGGGGCCAAGAGACCCAGTACTTC. This translates into CASSRESGGQETQYF.

The chain uses TRBV7-9 and TRBJ2-7, with D possibly matching TRBD1 (6 bases). CDR3 length: 13 residues. The germline V and J ends were trimmed by 9 bases and 0 bases, with 12 bases remaining between them. Germline lookup yields CDR1 SEHNR and CDR2 FQNEAQ (reference sequence). The CDR3 here is CASWDTSSYEQYF. Here the CDR3 DNA reads TGTGCCAGTTGGGACACCTCCTCCTACGAGCAGTACTTC.

The J gene is TRBJ2-1, the V gene TRBV7-2; D is perhaps TRBD2 (6 bases). The CDR3 sequence is 14 residues long. Germline lookup yields CDR1 SGHTA and CDR2 FQGNSA. V lost 0 bases to trimming and J lost 10 bases, with 13 bases between them. The DNA of the CDR3 is TGTGCCAGCAGCTTAGCTGGTGCGGGGCTAGAGCAGTTCTTC. Its translation: CASSLAGAGLEQFF.

This chain links TRBV7-9 with TRBJ2-5; no firm D call. Deletions cut 5 bases from V and 5 bases from J, with 12 bases between. There are 13 residues in the CDR3. Germline V lookup: CDR1 SEHNR, CDR2 FQNEAQ (reference sequence). CDR3 sequence: CASSLQVSETQYF. The CDR3 DNA reads TGTGCCAGCAGCCTTCAGGTGTCCGAGACCCAGTACTTC. The full variable domain, completed using reference TRBV7-9 and TRBJ2-5, is DTGVSQNPRHKITKRGQNVTFRCDPISEHNRLYWYRQTLGQGPEFLTYFQNEAQLEKSRLLSDRFSAERPKGSFSTLEIQRTEQGDSAMYLCASSLQVSETQYFGPGTRLLVL.

This clone has only a few counts. The chain has TRBV27 and TRBJ2-2; D remains unclear. The CDR3 is 12 residues long. Germline-derived CDR1 and CDR2 are MNHEY and SMNVEV (reference sequence). Trimming took 6 bases from V and 4 from J, leaving 6 bases between them. The CDR3 DNA is TGTGCCAGCAGGACAAGCACCGGGGAGCTGTTTTTT. It encodes CASRTSTGELFF.

V usage is TRBV9 and J usage is TRBJ2-5; possible D gene TRBD2, 5 bases. V was shortened by 0 bases and J by 1 base, with 7 bases between the two germline ends. Germline V lookup: CDR1 SGDLS, CDR2 YYNGEE. This CDR3 region has 14 residues. CDR3 residues: CASSVVATQETQYF. The CDR3 DNA reads as TGTGCCAGCAGCGTAGTAGCGACCCAAGAGACCCAGTACTTC. Filled out from reference TRBV9 and TRBJ2-5, the complete variable domain reads DSGVTQTPKHLITATGQRVTLRCSPRSGDLSVYWYQQSLDQGLQFLIQYYNGEERAKGNILERFSAQQFPDLHSELNLSSLELGDSALYFCASSVVATQETQYFGPGTRLLVL.

This sequence joins TRBV5-1 and TRBJ2-5; 10 positions match TRBD1. The DNA matches TRBJ2-7 better at its end, which makes the J call doubtful. The CDR3 covers 15 residues. Germline CDR1 is SGHRS and CDR2 is YFSETQ. The DNA of the CDR3 is TGCGCCAGCAGCCTGCTGGGGGACAGGGGAGACGAGCAGTACTTC. It encodes CASSLLGDRGDEQYF.

This clone was found once. The CDR3 is CSVEQGNTIYF. The CDR3 coding sequence is TGCAGCGTCGAACAGGGAAACACCATATATTTT. The chain is built from TRBV29-1 and TRBJ1-3; unclear D gene. Germline CDR1 reads SQVTM; CDR2 reads ANQGSEA. This CDR3 region has 11 residues. The ends were cut back, 6 bases at V and 4 bases at J, with 7 bases in the middle.

The sample holds a few counts of this clone. The CDR3 DNA reads as TGTGCCAGCAGCTTGGGACAGTACCTTCGTGAGCAGTACTTC. This codes for CASSLGQYLREQYF. The chain has TRBV7-9 and TRBJ2-7, with 7 bases fitting TRBD1. The CDR3 has 14 amino acids. J was trimmed by 7 bases and V by 3 bases; bases with no gene match: 9. The germline gives CDR1 SEHNR, CDR2 FQNEAQ (reference sequence).

The J gene is TRBJ1-5, the V gene TRBV7-2; no reliable D call. CDR3 length equals 14 residues. Trimming pared 1 base from V and 6 bases from J, leaving 10 bases between. CDR1 and CDR2 from the germline V gene are SGHTA and FQGNSA. CDR3 DNA: TGTGCCAGCAGCTTAGAGGGCCTACGTCAGCCCCAGCATTTT. This codes for CASSLEGLRQPQHF.

The chain combines TRBV28 with TRBJ1-1, with D unclear. V gave up 2 bases and J gave up 1 base, with 8 bases separating them. The CDR3 consists of 14 residues. Germline values: CDR1 MDHEN, CDR2 SYDVKM. The CDR3 DNA reads TGTGCCAGCAGTTTAGGGCAGCAGAACACTGAAGCTTTCTTT. Its protein product is CASSLGQQNTEAFF. The full variable domain, rest sourced from reference TRBV28 and TRBJ1-1, is DVKVTQSSRYLVKRTGEKVFLECVQDMDHENMFWYRQDPGLGLRLIYFSYDVKMKEKGDIPEGYSVSREKKERFSLILESASTNQTSMYLCASSLGQQNTEAFFGQGTRLTVV.

This clone was detected once. V is TRBV19 and J is TRBJ2-1; D ambiguous. This CDR3 contains 11 residues. Trimming removed 3 bases at V and 6 bases at J, with 3 bases between. Germline lookup yields CDR1 LNHDA and CDR2 SQIVND (reference sequence). In DNA form, the CDR3 reads TGTGCCAGTAGTATGGGCAATGAGCAGTTCTTC. This sequence encodes CASSMGNEQFF.

V and J are TRBV7-2 and TRBJ1-1, with no clear D. Germline V gene data show CDR1 as SGHTA and CDR2 as FQGNSA. CDR3 length: 13 amino acids. The V gene lost 1 base and the J gene lost 1 base, with 4 bases spanning the gap. The CDR3 sequence: CASSLGENTEAFF. CDR3 DNA: TGTGCCAGCAGCTTAGGGGAGAACACTGAAGCTTTCTTT.

DNA for the CDR3: TGTGCCAGTAGTATCTCAGGGGGCGTTGAGCAGTTCTTC. It specifies CASSISGGVEQFF. The chain joins TRBV19 to TRBJ2-1, with 8 positions matching TRBD1. Unmatched junction bases numbered 4, after V lost 3 bases and J lost 9 bases. The CDR3 runs 13 residues. Germline-derived CDR1 and CDR2 are LNHDA and SQIVND (reference sequence).

This clone rates as medium-sized. The chain links TRBV5-6 to TRBJ2-7; 8 bases align to TRBD1. This CDR3 region has 13 residues. The ends lost 2 bases at V and 3 bases at J; junction bases unmatched: 1. The germline gives CDR1 SGHDT, CDR2 YYEEEE. The CDR3 loop is CASSLQGDYEQYF. The CDR3 coding sequence is TGTGCCAGCAGCTTACAGGGGGACTACGAGCAGTACTTC.

The chain employs TRBV27 and TRBJ2-7; D gene unclear. Germline-derived CDR1 and CDR2 are MNHEY and SMNVEV (reference sequence). The ends were cut back, 3 bases at V and 0 bases at J, with 9 bases in the middle. This CDR3 is built from 14 residues. The CDR3 spells CASSFSLSSYEQYF. In DNA, the CDR3 is TGTGCCAGCAGTTTCTCCCTTAGCTCCTACGAGCAGTACTTC.

The chain is built from TRBV5-6 and TRBJ2-5, with D unresolved. The germline V and J ends were trimmed by 1 base and 7 bases, with 14 bases remaining between them. There are 14 residues in the CDR3. CDR1 and CDR2 from the germline V gene are SGHDT and YYEEEE. The CDR3 loop is CASSLWEAHWTQYF. The CDR3 DNA sequence: TGTGCCAGCAGCTTGTGGGAAGCCCATTGGACCCAGTACTTC.

The CDR3 sequence is CASSSLGANTEAFF. CDR3 nucleotide sequence: TGTGCCAGCAGTTCCCTCGGGGCGAACACTGAAGCTTTCTTT. V is TRBV27 and J is TRBJ1-1, with D possibly TRBD1 on 5 matching bases. V was trimmed by 4 bases and J by 1 base, leaving 10 bases between them. Germline assignment: CDR1 MNHEY and CDR2 SMNVEV (reference sequence). CDR3 size: 14 residues.

The genes are TRBV18 and TRBJ2-5, with TRBD1 matching 9 bases. CDR3 length: 14 amino acids. CDR1 and CDR2 (germline): KGHSH, LQKENI. J gave up 5 bases and V 4 bases, and 5 bases lay outside the gene matches. This CDR3 is CASSLQGALETQYF. CDR3 bases: TGTGCCAGCTCACTACAGGGGGCCCTGGAGACCCAGTACTTC.

This chain uses TRBV7-2 with TRBJ2-5; tentatively, D is TRBD2 (6 bases). Trimming took off 4 bases at V and 5 bases at J, with 11 bases between the two ends. CDR3 length equals 13 residues. CDR1 and CDR2 from the germline V gene are SGHTA and FQGNSA. The DNA for the CDR3 is TGTGCCAGCAGCTCCCCTGGGGGGGAGACCCAGTACTTC. Amino acids: CASSSPGGETQYF.

This clone rates as medium-sized. J is TRBJ2-6 and V is TRBV6-5; 8 bases fit TRBD1. CDR1 is MNHEY and CDR2 is SVGAGI in the germline V gene. Trimming cost V 2 bases and J 0 bases; bases outside gene matches: 0. This CDR3 contains 16 residues. Here the CDR3 DNA reads TGTGCCAGCAGTTACACAGGGGGCTCTGGGGCCAACGTCCTGACTTTC. It yields the protein CASSYTGGSGANVLTF.

The rearrangement uses TRBV6-5 and TRBJ2-5; D is ambiguous. Between the trimmed V and J ends, which lost 2 bases and 2 bases, there was a span of 6 bases. The CDR3 contains 13 residues. Per germline, CDR1 MNHEY and CDR2 SVGAGI. The CDR3 is CASSYALQETQYF. CDR3 coding DNA: TGTGCCAGCAGTTACGCATTACAAGAGACCCAGTACTTC.

Within the sample, this clone is medium-sized (0.01 to 0.1%). The rearrangement links TRBV28 to TRBJ1-2; D is ambiguous. Germline V gene data show CDR1 as MDHEN and CDR2 as SYDVKM. The V and J ends lost 1 base and 7 bases respectively, with 10 bases between them. The CDR3 is 13 residues long. CDR3 bases: TGTGCCAGCAGTTTATCCGGCGCCGGTGGCTACACCTTC. The encoded protein is CASSLSGAGGYTF.

The V gene is TRBV7-9, the J gene TRBJ2-7; 9 bases agree with TRBD1. The CDR3 has 16 residues. J was trimmed by 2 bases and V by 5 bases; bases with no gene match: 10. From germline, CDR1 is SEHNR and CDR2 FQNEAQ (reference sequence). In DNA, the CDR3 is TGTGCCAGCAGCAGTGGCGGACAGGGGAGCCCCTACGAGCAGTACTTC. Protein: CASSSGGQGSPYEQYF.

The chain couples TRBV28 to TRBJ2-1; perhaps TRBD2 as D (6 bases). CDR3 length: 17 residues. Germline V gives CDR1 MDHEN, CDR2 SYDVKM. V lost 4 bases, J lost 2 bases, and 18 bases lay in between. The CDR3 coding sequence is TGTGCCAGCAGTTCCTCTCTCTTTGCGGGAACCTACAATGAGCAGTTCTTC. Translation gives CASSSSLFAGTYNEQFF. The full variable domain, rest sourced from reference TRBV28 and TRBJ2-1, is DVKVTQSSRYLVKRTGEKVFLECVQDMDHENMFWYRQDPGLGLRLIYFSYDVKMKEKGDIPEGYSVSREKKERFSLILESASTNQTSMYLCASSSSLFAGTYNEQFFGPGTRLTVL.